This T cell receptor beta chain is drawn from a study of cytomegalovirus exposure and HLA in healthy donors. The PCR contained 60 Vbeta and 13 Jbeta primers. The repertoire was sequenced with immunoSEQ multiplex PCR; TCRdb's copy has only in-frame clones and lacks some. There are about 250,000 clones in the sample; more than 75% occur only once, and 0.24% lies in the top ten. This clone was picked up one time. Its antigen is unknown. Study findings and constraints: In a later analysis, V- and J-gene trimming of beta chains associated with a DCLRE1C missense variant, replicated independently. HLA restriction was apparent for most CMV-associated TCR beta chains in a later analysis. Reported results showed that the classifier diagnosed cytomegalovirus status with high specificity and sensitivity.

The sequence was collected from a girl under 10 years old in good health and CMV-seronegative. The specimen was PBMCs.

As DNA, the CDR3 is TGTGCCAGCAGTGGGGGGCCCCAGACCTACGAGCAGTACTTC. This sequence encodes CASSGGPQTYEQYF. The rearrangement uses TRBV6-1 and TRBJ2-5; perhaps TRBD1 as D (6 bases). The closer fit of TRBJ2-7 to the DNA end suggests the J call may be wrong. Per the germline V gene, CDR1 is MNHNS and CDR2 is SASEGT. The CDR3 extends over 14 amino acids.